The 25 T cell receptor beta chains reported below all come from one sample, sequenced in a study of T cell repertoires in cytomegalovirus infection. These TCRs' antigens remain unknown. One entry per CDR3 protein results from TCRdb running MiXCR on the reads. This table holds approximately 990,000 distinct CDR3 sequences, around 30% found once. Here the sequenced sample was cultured CD8+ T cells from PBMCs, taken from culture after CMV antigen stimulation. Source of these receptors: a human donor in good health (CMV status not recorded). Some clones in this sample may be carry-over from other donors' samples.

This rearrangement joins TRBV25-1 to TRBJ2-3; possible D gene TRBD2, 6 bases. Germline CDR1 is MGHDK and CDR2 is SYGVNS. This CDR3 is 14 amino acids long. V was pared by 4 bases and J by 2 bases, with 10 bases between. As DNA, the CDR3 is TGTGCCAGCAGTGGGGGACTGTACACAGATACGCAGTATTTT. This codes for CASSGGLYTDTQYF.

The V gene is TRBV19, the J gene TRBJ1-5; the D gene is possibly TRBD1 (6 bases). From germline, CDR1 is LNHDA and CDR2 SQIVND (reference sequence). With 1 base removed from V and 2 bases from J, the gap between germline ends came to 12 bases. The CDR3 consists of 16 residues. The CDR3 region is CASSIGTAAGNQPQHF. CDR3 nucleotides: TGTGCCAGTAGTATAGGGACAGCCGCGGGCAATCAGCCCCAGCATTTT.

The chain combines TRBV12-3 or TRBV12-4 with TRBJ2-3; the match to TRBD2 covers 7 bases. CDR3 size: 15 residues. Trimming removed 4 bases from V and 0 bases from J; junction bases left unmatched: 4. In DNA form, the CDR3 reads TGTGCCAGCAGTTCTCTACTAGCGAGCACAGATACGCAGTATTTT. Protein sequence: CASSSLLASTDTQYF.

Details on this clonotype: Compared with germline, one end of the junction differs, possibly owing to a read error. The chain has TRBV7-3 and TRBJ2-7; a weak D match, TRBD1 (6 bases). The CDR3 totals 13 residues. CDR1 SGHTA and CDR2 FQGTGA come from the germline V gene. CDR3: CANSPGQSYEQYF. DNA for the CDR3: TGTGCCAACAGCCCCGGACAGTCCTACGAGCAGTACTTC.

This sequence joins TRBV24-1 and TRBJ1-5; D is possibly TRBD1 (6 bases). V was pared by 5 bases and J by 6 bases, with 13 bases between. The CDR3 has 14 amino acids. Germline V gene data show CDR1 as KGHDR and CDR2 as SFDVKD. The CDR3 reads CATSGRGAFQPQHF. DNA for the CDR3: TGTGCCACCAGTGGTCGGGGGGCCTTTCAGCCCCAGCATTTT.

In its sample, this clonotype was seen a few times. This chain uses TRBV27 with TRBJ2-7, with a weak D call TRBD2 (5 bases). CDR3 length: 16 amino acids. Looked up from germline, CDR1 is MNHEY and CDR2 is SMNVEV (reference sequence). The ends were cut back, 3 bases at V and 0 bases at J, with 15 bases in the middle. DNA for the CDR3: TGTGCCAGCAGTTTTTATGGGGATGGGAGCTCCTACGAGCAGTACTTC. Translation gives CASSFYGDGSSYEQYF.

This clonotype has a count of ten or more. V usage is TRBV7-9 and J usage is TRBJ2-3; TRBD2 aligns across 12 bases. V shed 3 bases, J shed 1 base, and the junction held 11 bases outside the gene matches. CDR1 and CDR2 (germline): SEHNR, FQNEAQ (reference sequence). The CDR3 totals 19 residues. The CDR3: CASSFPPSGGATGTDTQYF. Here the CDR3 DNA reads TGTGCCAGCAGCTTTCCCCCTAGCGGGGGGGCGACCGGCACAGATACGCAGTATTTT. The full variable domain, rest sourced from reference TRBV7-9 and TRBJ2-3, is DTGVSQNPRHKITKRGQNVTFRCDPISEHNRLYWYRQTLGQGPEFLTYFQNEAQLEKSRLLSDRFSAERPKGSFSTLEIQRTEQGDSAMYLCASSFPPSGGATGTDTQYFGPGTRLTVL.

This clonotype was observed a single time. The V and J genes are TRBV5-6 and TRBJ1-4; 9 bases are a match to TRBD1. Per germline, CDR1 SGHDT and CDR2 YYEEEE. V shed 5 bases, J shed 8 bases, and the junction held 10 bases outside the gene matches. The CDR3 consists of 15 residues. DNA for the CDR3: TGTGCCAGCAGACAAGCCGGGACAGGGAAAGAAAAACTGTTTTTT. This gives the protein CASRQAGTGKEKLFF.

The rearrangement joins TRBV25-1 to TRBJ1-1; TRBD1 might be the D (5 bases). The CDR3 covers 15 residues. The V and J ends lost 0 bases and 3 bases respectively, with 11 bases between them. Germline CDR1 MGHDK, CDR2 SYGVNS. The CDR3 bases are TGTGCCAGCAGTGAATACTGGTTAGGGGACACTGAAGCTTTCTTT. Translation gives CASSEYWLGDTEAFF.

V and J are TRBV7-8 and TRBJ1-3; no reliable D call. V was shortened by 5 bases and J by 5 bases, with 13 bases between the two germline ends. In germline, CDR1 is SGHVS, CDR2 FQNEAQ. The length of the CDR3 is 14 residues. CDR3 protein: CASSPLSLRNTIYF. The CDR3 DNA is TGTGCCAGCAGCCCATTAAGTCTGAGAAACACCATATATTTT. Filled out from reference TRBV7-8 and TRBJ1-3, the complete variable domain reads GAGVSQSPRYKVAKRGQDVALRCDPISGHVSLFWYQQALGQGPEFLTYFQNEAQLDKSGLPSDRFFAERPEGSVSTLKIQRTQQEDSAVYLCASSPLSLRNTIYFGEGSWLTVV.

This clonotype was counted a few times. The CDR3 DNA reads TGTGCCAGCAGCCAAGTACCCCTAGCGGGGGGCACAGATACGCAGTATTTT. The encoded protein is CASSQVPLAGGTDTQYF. This sequence joins TRBV4-2 and TRBJ2-3, with 10 nucleotides matching TRBD2. The CDR3 is 17 amino acids. Germline CDR1 LGHNA, CDR2 YNFKEQ. V dropped 1 base and J dropped 1; count of bases not matched to a gene: 5.

In this sample, this clonotype turned up a few times. The chain links TRBV4-1 to TRBJ1-1; D perhaps matches TRBD1 (6 bases). CDR3 length equals 15 residues. Germline values: CDR1 MGHRA, CDR2 YSYEKL. V was trimmed by 0 bases and J by 1 base, leaving 9 bases between them. CDR3 loop: CASSQERGANTEAFF. In DNA, the CDR3 is TGCGCCAGCAGCCAAGAGAGGGGGGCGAACACTGAAGCTTTCTTT.

This clonotype was detected only a few times. The rearrangement links TRBV7-9 to TRBJ1-2, with 7 bases that match TRBD1. The CDR3 is made up of 13 amino acids. Germline values: CDR1 SEHNR, CDR2 FQNEAQ (reference sequence). V dropped 5 bases and J dropped 4; count of bases not matched to a gene: 4. The CDR3 region is CASSGGQRYGYTF. Here the CDR3 DNA reads TGTGCCAGCAGCGGGGGACAGCGCTATGGCTACACCTTC.

V usage is TRBV27 and J usage is TRBJ2-7; D perhaps matches TRBD2 (5 bases). This CDR3 has 14 residues. Germline V gene data show CDR1 as MNHEY and CDR2 as SMNVEV (reference sequence). Deletions cut 6 bases from V and 3 bases from J, with 15 bases between. The CDR3 reads CASSPVPGYYEQYF. CDR3 DNA: TGTGCCAGCAGCCCCGTCCCGGGATACTACGAGCAGTACTTC.

This chain uses TRBV12-3 or TRBV12-4 with TRBJ2-3; D remains ambiguous. This CDR3 comprises 17 residues. The germline V and J ends were trimmed by 6 bases and 4 bases, with 23 bases remaining between them. This chain's CDR3 is CASRIPDGTAVSDTQYF. The CDR3 DNA reads as TGTGCCAGCAGAATACCGGACGGAACTGCAGTGTCAGATACGCAGTATTTT.

The V gene is TRBV20-1, the J gene TRBJ1-1; tentative D call: TRBD1 (5 bases). CDR3 length: 15 amino acids. Germline CDR1 DFQATT, CDR2 SNEGSKA (reference sequence). The ends were cut back, 0 bases at V and 4 bases at J, with 15 bases in the middle. In DNA, the CDR3 is TGCAGTGCTAGAGATATGGGGGATTGGGCCACTGAAGCTTTCTTT. It translates to CSARDMGDWATEAFF.

This clonotype was counted only a few times. Here the CDR3 reads CATSLGGSGVEQYF. CDR3 nucleotides: TGTGCCACCAGCCTCGGGGGTTCGGGGGTCGAGCAGTACTTC. J is TRBJ2-7 and V is TRBV15; D is perhaps TRBD2 (6 bases). This CDR3 is 14 amino acids long. V shed 5 bases and J shed 6 bases, with 17 bases lying between them. The germline V gene has CDR1 LNHNV and CDR2 YYDKDF (reference sequence).

There are many counts of this clonotype. The rearrangement joins TRBV7-6 to TRBJ2-2, with TRBD2 identical over 11 bases. CDR3 length: 20 amino acids. Per the germline V gene, CDR1 is SGHVS and CDR2 is FNYEAQ. V dropped 3 bases and J dropped 6; count of bases not matched to a gene: 18. The CDR3 sequence is CASSFDQTSGVSYLAGELFF. DNA for the CDR3: TGTGCCAGCAGCTTCGACCAGACTAGCGGGGTCTCGTACCTAGCCGGGGAGCTGTTTTTT. Using reference TRBV7-6 and TRBJ2-2 for the parts outside the CDR3, the full variable domain is GAGVSQSPRYKVTKRGQDVALRCDPISGHVSLYWYRQALGQGPEFLTYFNYEAQQDKSGLPNDRFSAERPEGSISTLTIQRTEQRDSAMYRCASSFDQTSGVSYLAGELFFGEGSRLTVL.

The CDR3 sequence: CASSQEGTENNEQFF. In nucleotides, the CDR3 is TGCGCCAGCAGCCAAGAAGGGACAGAGAACAATGAGCAGTTCTTC. The chain couples TRBV4-1 to TRBJ2-1; 7 nucleotides agree with TRBD1. CDR1 MGHRA and CDR2 YSYEKL come from the germline V gene. V shed 0 bases, J shed 5 bases, and the junction held 4 bases outside the gene matches. The CDR3 spans 15 residues.

This chain links TRBV11-3 with TRBJ2-1, with D tentatively TRBD2 (5 bases). The CDR3 has 16 amino acids. Per germline, CDR1 SGHNT and CDR2 YENEEA. V was cut by 0 bases and J by 1 base, with 10 bases left in between. CDR3 residues: CASSLDLGSSYNEQFF. The CDR3 DNA reads as TGTGCCAGCAGCTTAGATCTAGGGAGTTCCTACAATGAGCAGTTCTTC. Full variable domain (remainder filled in from reference TRBV11-3 and TRBJ2-1): EAGVVQSPRYKIIEKKQPVAFWCNPISGHNTLYWYLQNLGQGPELLIRYENEEAVDDSQLPKDRFSAERLKGVDSTLKIQPAELGDSAVYLCASSLDLGSSYNEQFFGPGTRLTVL.

The chain links TRBV11-2 to TRBJ1-1; 10 positions agree with TRBD1. Trimming cost V 5 bases and J 6 bases; bases outside gene matches: 12. CDR1 and CDR2 from the germline V gene are SGHAT and FQNNGV. The CDR3 sequence is 16 residues long. The CDR3, as DNA: TGTGCCAGCAGCATATGGGACAGGGGCGAGCCCTCTGAAGCTTTCTTT. It encodes CASSIWDRGEPSEAFF.

The V gene is TRBV6-1, the J gene TRBJ1-1; no reliable D call. The CDR3 length is 12 residues. V was cut by 7 bases and J by 3 bases, with 9 bases left in between. Germline V lookup: CDR1 MNHNS, CDR2 SASEGT. The CDR3 reads CASNEADTEAFF. CDR3 nucleotide sequence: TGTGCCAGCAATGAGGCGGACACTGAAGCTTTCTTT.

Concerning this clonotype itself: Its ends do not fully match the called genes, so a read error is possible. The rearrangement joins TRBV5-4 to TRBJ1-1; D remains unclear. The V gene's germline CDR1 is SGHNT and CDR2 YYREEE (reference sequence). The length of the CDR3 is 14 residues. The CDR3 DNA reads as TGTGCCAGCAGCCTTGCTAGCCTGAACACTGAAGCTTCCTTT. Its protein is CASSLASLNTEASF.

In its sample, this clonotype was seen a few times. This sequence joins TRBV10-3 and TRBJ1-6, with 9 bases identical to TRBD1. With 9 bases clipped from V and 8 bases from J, the junction kept 20 bases outside the gene matches. Germline CDR1 reads ENHRY; CDR2 reads SYGVKD. This CDR3 has 18 amino acids. The CDR3 here is CAIGERDRVILGDSPLHF. The CDR3, as DNA: TGTGCCATTGGGGAACGGGACAGGGTGATCTTAGGGGATTCACCCCTCCACTTT.

Worth noting for this clonotype: One end of the junction fails to match germline, which may point to a read error. J is TRBJ1-1 and V is TRBV7-6; weak D call: TRBD1 (5 bases). Germline V gene lookup returns CDR1 SGHVS and CDR2 FNYEAQ. This CDR3 is 13 amino acids long. In nucleotides, the CDR3 is TGTGCTAGCAGCTTGGGATACAGGAGAAAAGCTTTCTTT. This sequence encodes CASSLGYRRKAFF.